This TCR beta chain is drawn from a study of cytomegalovirus exposure and HLA in healthy donors. Study-wide findings and caveats: One later analysis reportedly identified an Asian-associated ancestry cluster that showed fewer N-insertions than the roughly 700-donor mean.

As regards this clone: What it binds is unknown.

The germline CDR1 and CDR2 sequences are SGHTA and FQGNSA. The V segment lost 1 base and the J segment 2 bases; nucleotides outside the gene matches: 3. The CDR3 runs to 15 residues. The PCR had 60 Vbeta and 13 Jbeta primers. Sequenced by immunoSEQ multiplex PCR; TCRdb stores in-frame clones only, minus some. This sample's table has some 120,000 clones. V and J are TRBV7-2 and TRBJ2-7; 9 positions agree with TRBD2. The sequence came from a man aged 35 to 55 in good health and CMV-seronegative. The material sequenced was PBMCs. The CDR3 spells CASSLGLAATYEQYF. DNA of the CDR3: TGTGCCAGCAGCTTAGGACTAGCGGCAACCTACGAGCAGTACTTC.